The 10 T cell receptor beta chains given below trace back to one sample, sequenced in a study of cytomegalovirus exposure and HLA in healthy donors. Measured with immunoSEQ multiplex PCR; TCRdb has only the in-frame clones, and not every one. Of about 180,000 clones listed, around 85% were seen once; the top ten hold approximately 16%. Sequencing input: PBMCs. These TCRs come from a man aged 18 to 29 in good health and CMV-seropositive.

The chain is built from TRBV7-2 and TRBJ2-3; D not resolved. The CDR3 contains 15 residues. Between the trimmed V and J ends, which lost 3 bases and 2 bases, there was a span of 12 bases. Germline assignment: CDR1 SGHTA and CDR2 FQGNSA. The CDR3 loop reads CASSLYSLYTDTQYF. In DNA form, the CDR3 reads TGTGCCAGCAGCTTGTATTCCCTATACACAGATACGCAGTATTTT. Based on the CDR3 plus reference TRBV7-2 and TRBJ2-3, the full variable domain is GAGVSQSPSNKVTEKGKDVELRCDPISGHTALYWYRQSLGQGLEFLIYFQGNSAPDKSGLPSDRFSAERTGGSVSTLTIQRTQQEDSAVYLCASSLYSLYTDTQYFGPGTRLTVL.

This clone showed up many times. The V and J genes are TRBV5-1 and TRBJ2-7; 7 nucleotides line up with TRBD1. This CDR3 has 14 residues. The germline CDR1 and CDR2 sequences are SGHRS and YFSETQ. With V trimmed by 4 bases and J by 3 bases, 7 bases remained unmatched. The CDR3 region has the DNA TGCGCCAGCAGCCCGGGACAGTACCTCTACGAGCAGTACTTC. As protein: CASSPGQYLYEQYF.

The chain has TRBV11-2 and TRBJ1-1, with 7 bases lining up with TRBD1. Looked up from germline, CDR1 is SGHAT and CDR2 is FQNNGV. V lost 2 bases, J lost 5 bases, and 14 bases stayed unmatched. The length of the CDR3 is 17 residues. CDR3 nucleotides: TGTGCCAGCAGCTTATCAGGTGAGGGGGCAGGAGTGACTGAAGCTTTCTTT. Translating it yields CASSLSGEGAGVTEAFF.

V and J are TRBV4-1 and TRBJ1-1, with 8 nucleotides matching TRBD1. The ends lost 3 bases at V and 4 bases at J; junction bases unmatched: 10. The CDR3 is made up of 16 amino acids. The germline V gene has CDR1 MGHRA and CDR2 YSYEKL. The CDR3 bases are TGCGCCAGCAGCCATCCACAGGGGGGTGGCTCCACTGAAGCTTTCTTT. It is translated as CASSHPQGGGSTEAFF.

This CDR3 is CASSSLGQAEAFF. CDR3 DNA: TGTGCCAGCAGCTCCCTTGGACAAGCTGAAGCTTTCTTT. The chain joins TRBV27 to TRBJ1-1; D is possibly TRBD1 (5 bases). CDR3 length equals 13 residues. V was trimmed by 6 bases and J by 6 bases, leaving 14 bases between them. The germline V gene encodes CDR1 MNHEY and CDR2 SMNVEV (reference sequence).

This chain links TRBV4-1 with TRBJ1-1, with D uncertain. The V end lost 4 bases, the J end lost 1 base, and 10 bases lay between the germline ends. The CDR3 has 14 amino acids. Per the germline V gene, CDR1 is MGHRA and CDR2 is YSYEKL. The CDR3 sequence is CASSPGSWNTEAFF. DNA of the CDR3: TGCGCCAGCAGCCCGGGGTCCTGGAACACTGAAGCTTTCTTT.

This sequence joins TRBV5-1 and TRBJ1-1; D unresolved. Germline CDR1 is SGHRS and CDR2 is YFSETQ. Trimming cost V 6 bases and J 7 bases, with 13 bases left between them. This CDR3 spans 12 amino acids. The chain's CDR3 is CASTPNGNEAFF. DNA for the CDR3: TGCGCCAGCACCCCTAACGGTAATGAAGCTTTCTTT.

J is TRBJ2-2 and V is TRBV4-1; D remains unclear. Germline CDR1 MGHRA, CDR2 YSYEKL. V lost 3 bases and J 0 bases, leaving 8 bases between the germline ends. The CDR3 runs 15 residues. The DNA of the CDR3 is TGCGCCAGCAGCCATGACACCCCGAACACCGGGGAGCTGTTTTTT. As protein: CASSHDTPNTGELFF.

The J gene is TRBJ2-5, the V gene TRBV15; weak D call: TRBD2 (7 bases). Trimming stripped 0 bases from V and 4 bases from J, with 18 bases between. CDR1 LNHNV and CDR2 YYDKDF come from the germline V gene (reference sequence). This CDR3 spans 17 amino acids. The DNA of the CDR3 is TGTGCCACCAGCAGAGATCGGGGGGCCCTCCCGGGAGAGACCCAGTACTTC. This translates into CATSRDRGALPGETQYF.

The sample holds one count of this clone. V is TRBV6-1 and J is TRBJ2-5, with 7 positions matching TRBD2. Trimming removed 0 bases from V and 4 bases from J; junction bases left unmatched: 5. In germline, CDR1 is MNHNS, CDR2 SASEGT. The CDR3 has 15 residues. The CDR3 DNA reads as TGTGCCAGCAGTGAAGCGGGGGGGTTGCCAGAGACCCAGTACTTC. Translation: CASSEAGGLPETQYF.